This T cell receptor (beta chain) was obtained from a study of T-cell memory formation after mild COVID-19. The CDR3 extends over 13 amino acids. Per germline, CDR1 SQVTM and CDR2 ANQGSEA. Trimming removed 6 bases at V and 3 bases at J, with 15 bases between. TCRdb reprocessed the 5' RACE reads with MiXCR, giving one entry per CDR3 protein. The table shows 340,000 or so distinct CDR3 sequences, with approximately 12% occurring only once. Sequenced material: PBMCs or a T cell subset sorted from them (not recorded which). The rearrangement uses TRBV29-1 and TRBJ2-7; D perhaps matches TRBD2 (7 bases). The TCR was taken from a young man who had mild COVID-19 (a few samples of this study predate the infection). Cell type and time point are not known. CDR3 sequence reads: CSVGGGASYEQYF. The CDR3 DNA sequence: TGCAGCGTCGGTGGGGGGGCTAGCTACGAGCAGTACTTC.